This TCR beta chain was recorded in a study of shared clonotypes between healthy human individuals. Produced via immunoSEQ multiplex PCR; TCRdb's table is partial and in-frame only. Of roughly 1,100,000 clones listed, about three quarters were seen once; the top ten hold 1.4% to 1.5%. With 8 bases removed from V and 1 base from J, the gap between germline ends came to 8 bases. The germline CDR1 and CDR2 sequences are MGHDK and SYGVNS. The CDR3 runs to 13 residues. Material: memory CD4+ T cells sorted from blood. Sample subset: CD45RA-negative fraction. The origin of this receptor is a man aged 18 to 29 in good health. The V call is TRBV25-1, the J call TRBJ2-2; either TRBD1 or TRBD2 may fit D (5 bases each). DNA of the CDR3: TGTGCCAGCCGGGACGGGAACACCGGGGAGCTGTTTTTT. Protein: CASRDGNTGELFF.